These 28 T cell receptor beta chains were sequenced from one sample in a study of T cells in Graves' hyperthyroidism and ophthalmopathy. Amplified TCR beta CDR3 regions came from RNA transcripts. RT-PCR in the first round (using the HTBI primer set) targeted the TCR CDR3. TCRdb reprocessed the multiplex PCR reads with MiXCR, giving one entry per CDR3 protein. The sample has about 320,000 distinct CDR3 sequences, 16% seen once. Sample: blood. The receptors originated from a young man with Graves' hyperthyroidism.

The gene calls are TRBV5-1 and TRBJ2-1, with 8 bases fitting TRBD2. Germline-derived CDR1 and CDR2 are SGHRS and YFSETQ. Germline trimming cut 4 bases from V and 6 bases from J; bases unmatched to any gene: 18. This CDR3 is 18 amino acids long. The DNA for the CDR3 is TGCGCCAGCAGCGGATCGGCGGGGGGACCGGGAGGTCTCAATGAGCAGTTCTTC. Translated: CASSGSAGGPGGLNEQFF.

This clonotype was detected many times. This chain connects TRBV28 to TRBJ2-7; the D call may be TRBD1 or TRBD2 (5 bases each). The CDR3 is 15 residues long. The V end lost 7 bases, the J end lost 5 bases, and 21 bases lay between the germline ends. Germline assignment: CDR1 MDHEN and CDR2 SYDVKM. This CDR3 reads CASTDPRGGDHEQYF. In DNA form, the CDR3 reads TGTGCCAGCACCGACCCCCGGGGTGGGGACCACGAGCAGTACTTC. Combining the CDR3 with reference TRBV28 and TRBJ2-7 gives the whole variable domain DVKVTQSSRYLVKRTGEKVFLECVQDMDHENMFWYRQDPGLGLRLIYFSYDVKMKEKGDIPEGYSVSREKKERFSLILESASTNQTSMYLCASTDPRGGDHEQYFGPGTRLTVT.

There are many counts of this clonotype. The chain recombines TRBV30 with TRBJ2-7, with D possibly matching TRBD2 (5 bases). With 0 bases removed from V and 7 bases from J, the gap between germline ends came to 13 bases. CDR1 and CDR2 from the germline V gene are GTSNPN and SVGIG (reference sequence). The CDR3 totals 13 residues. The CDR3: CAWSVRGLREQYF. As DNA, the CDR3 is TGTGCCTGGAGTGTAAGAGGGTTGAGGGAGCAGTACTTC.

This clonotype appeared many times. The gene calls are TRBV20-1 and TRBJ1-5; TRBD1 might be the D (5 bases). The germline V gene has CDR1 DFQATT and CDR2 SNEGSKA (reference sequence). Between the trimmed V and J ends, which lost 4 bases and 2 bases, there was a span of 12 bases. CDR3 length: 14 residues. In nucleotides, the CDR3 is TGCAGTGCTAAGGCCGGCAGGGGCAATCAGCCCCAGCATTTT. Translating gives CSAKAGRGNQPQHF.

The chain employs TRBV6-1 and TRBJ2-2, with 8 bases aligning to TRBD1. With 7 bases clipped from V and 6 bases from J, the junction kept 7 bases outside the gene matches. The CDR3 has 14 residues. CDR1 and CDR2 (germline): MNHNS, SASEGT. CDR3 in amino acids: CASTGQGFSGELFF. DNA of the CDR3: TGTGCCAGCACCGGACAGGGTTTTTCCGGGGAGCTGTTTTTT.

The table lists this clonotype with many counts. This rearrangement joins TRBV24-1 to TRBJ2-2, with TRBD1 matching over 11 bases. The CDR3 runs 16 residues. J lost 5 bases, V lost 2 bases, and 3 bases had no gene match. Per the germline V gene, CDR1 is KGHDR and CDR2 is SFDVKD. In nucleotides, the CDR3 is TGTGCCACCAGTGATTCGGACAGGGGGCTTACCGGGGAGCTGTTTTTT. It is translated as CATSDSDRGLTGELFF.

The chain joins TRBV2 to TRBJ2-2; D might be TRBD1 or TRBD2, each matching 5 bases. In germline, CDR1 is SNHLY, CDR2 FYNNEI. Between the trimmed V and J ends, which lost 6 bases and 6 bases, there was a span of 14 bases. The CDR3 sequence is 14 residues long. As DNA, the CDR3 is TGTGCCAGCAGGAGCCGGGACGACGCCGGGGAGCTGTTTTTT. It is translated as CASRSRDDAGELFF.

Note on this clonotype: Being one base from a much bigger clone, this may be a read error. The chain carries TRBV7-3 and TRBJ2-1; 7 positions agree with TRBD2. V was clipped by 3 bases and J by 0 bases; unmatched bases: 14. Germline CDR1 is SGHTA and CDR2 is FQGTGA. The CDR3 is 19 residues long. The CDR3 DNA reads TGTGCCAGCAGCTTGCTAGAGGGAGGGCCCGGGAGCTCCTACAATGAGCAGTTCTTC. Protein sequence: CASSLLEGGPGSSYNEQFF.

This clonotype was observed many times. The chain couples TRBV18 to TRBJ1-5, with D uncertain. The V end lost 5 bases, the J end lost 3 bases, and 8 bases lay between the germline ends. Looked up from germline, CDR1 is KGHSH and CDR2 is LQKENI. The CDR3 loop spans 13 amino acids. The CDR3 DNA sequence: TGTGCCAGCTCAACCGGACCCAATCAGCCCCAGCATTTT. Amino acids: CASSTGPNQPQHF. Combining the CDR3 with reference TRBV18 and TRBJ1-5 gives the whole variable domain NAGVMQNPRHLVRRRGQEARLRCSPMKGHSHVYWYRQLPEEGLKFMVYLQKENIIDESGMPKERFSAEFPKEGPSILRIQQVVRGDSAAYFCASSTGPNQPQHFGDGTRLSIL.

The V and J genes are TRBV6-1 and TRBJ2-2, with D unresolved. The CDR3 consists of 14 residues. Germline CDR1 and CDR2: MNHNS and SASEGT. Trimming cost V 7 bases and J 1 base, with 10 bases left between them. The CDR3 protein is CASKPPVNTGELFF. The DNA of the CDR3 is TGTGCCAGCAAGCCACCTGTGAACACCGGGGAGCTGTTTTTT.

Of note for this clonotype: With a much larger clone just one base away, this may be a read error. The chain recombines TRBV5-1 with TRBJ2-1, with 10 bases identical to TRBD2. Per the germline V gene, CDR1 is SGHRS and CDR2 is YFSETQ. This CDR3 spans 15 amino acids. The DNA for the CDR3 is TGCGCCAGCAGCTCGGTACTAGCGGGGCGCAATGATCAGTTCTTC. Its protein is CASSSVLAGRNDQFF.

This chain connects TRBV20-1 to TRBJ1-1; D not resolved. Between the trimmed V and J ends, which lost 8 bases and 4 bases, there was a span of 26 bases. CDR3 size: 16 residues. Germline values: CDR1 DFQATT, CDR2 SNEGSKA (reference sequence). CDR3 protein: CSFGGPSQTVGTEAFF. The CDR3 DNA reads as TGCAGTTTTGGTGGACCATCGCAGACGGTGGGCACTGAAGCTTTCTTT.

This clonotype has more than one count but fewer than ten. The chain links TRBV5-1 to TRBJ2-3; TRBD1 or TRBD2 may be the D gene (5 bases each). Trimming pared 0 bases from V and 7 bases from J, leaving 12 bases between. The CDR3 totals 14 residues. In germline, CDR1 is SGHRS, CDR2 YFSETQ. The CDR3 nucleotides read TGCGCCAGCAGCTTGGCCCGGGGACGACATACGCAGTATTTT. It encodes CASSLARGRHTQYF.

About this clonotype: A much more abundant neighbour one base away suggests this may be a read error. Because it lacks the conserved phenylalanine or tryptophan at the end, this CDR3 is likely a read error. V and J are TRBV30 and TRBJ1-2; D may be TRBD1 (5 bases). V gave up 3 bases and J gave up 7 bases, with 9 bases separating them. This CDR3 is 11 amino acids long. CDR1 is GTSNPN, CDR2 SVGIG, per germline (reference sequence). CDR3: CAWSTGGGYTS. The CDR3 nucleotides read TGTGCCTGGAGCACCGGGGGTGGCTACACCTCC.

This clonotype was recorded many times. This chain links TRBV20-1 with TRBJ2-7; perhaps TRBD1 as D (6 bases). Looked up from germline, CDR1 is DFQATT and CDR2 is SNEGSKA (reference sequence). V was shortened by 0 bases and J by 3 bases, with 21 bases between the two germline ends. The CDR3 has 17 residues. The CDR3, as DNA: TGCAGTGCTAGAGATCGGGTAGGCGACAGGACGATCTACGAGCAGTACTTC. Translated, it gives CSARDRVGDRTIYEQYF.

In the case of this clonotype: One junction end does not reproduce the germline sequence, and a read error may be involved. The rearrangement links TRBV9 to TRBJ1-1, with D perhaps TRBD1 (6 bases). Germline values: CDR1 SGDLS, CDR2 YYNGEE. The CDR3 is made up of 16 amino acids. Here the CDR3 reads CASSVVGDTTNTEGFF. In DNA form, the CDR3 reads TGTGCCAGCAGCGTAGTGGGGGACACCACGAACACTGAAGGTTTCTTT.

This clonotype was counted a few times. The V and J genes are TRBV3-1 and TRBJ2-1; 10 bases match TRBD2. The CDR3 loop spans 18 amino acids. Germline loops: CDR1 LGHDT, CDR2 YNNKEL (reference sequence). The V segment lost 0 bases and the J segment 10 bases; nucleotides outside the gene matches: 15. CDR3 sequence (DNA): TGTGCCAGCAGCCAAGATAAGGCAGCGGGAGGGCCCTCGGGAGAGCAGTTCTTC. This codes for CASSQDKAAGGPSGEQFF.

In its sample, this clonotype was seen many times. J is TRBJ2-7 and V is TRBV6-1; 8 bases align to TRBD2. The CDR3 consists of 14 residues. CDR1 and CDR2 (germline): MNHNS, SASEGT. V shed 7 bases and J 7 bases; nucleotides not matched to a gene: 12. CDR3 in amino acids: CASKRASGQDEQYF. The CDR3 nucleotides are TGTGCCAGCAAGAGGGCTAGCGGGCAGGATGAGCAGTACTTC.

This clonotype came up many times. V is TRBV11-2 and J is TRBJ2-1; D is undetermined. The V end was cut by 4 bases, the J end by 11 bases, with 21 bases between. The CDR3 is made up of 15 amino acids. Germline-derived CDR1 and CDR2 are SGHAT and FQNNGV. The CDR3, as DNA: TGTGCCAGCAGCTCCCCACCAAAGAATTTGATCCAGCAGTTCTTC. The encoded protein is CASSSPPKNLIQQFF.

A single count supports this clonotype. The chain is built from TRBV5-1 and TRBJ2-6; 9 bases match TRBD2. Trimming took 4 bases from V and 3 from J; bases not matched to a gene: 5. The CDR3 has 16 residues. Germline lookup yields CDR1 SGHRS and CDR2 YFSETQ. CDR3 in amino acids: CASSPRLAVGANVLTF. The CDR3 DNA follows: TGCGCCAGCAGCCCCCGACTAGCGGTTGGGGCCAACGTCCTGACTTTC.

This clonotype was detected only a few times. The genes are TRBV7-3 and TRBJ2-3, with D maybe TRBD2 (7 bases). Trimming cost V 5 bases and J 0 bases, with 24 bases left between them. The germline V gene has CDR1 SGHTA and CDR2 FQGTGA. The CDR3 is 19 residues long. This CDR3 is CASSILGASGIASTDTQYF. The CDR3 nucleotides are TGTGCCAGCAGCATATTGGGGGCTAGCGGAATCGCTAGCACAGATACGCAGTATTTT.

This clonotype has more than one count but fewer than ten. J is TRBJ1-4 and V is TRBV6-5; D gene unclear. The V end lost 0 bases, the J end lost 3 bases, and 14 bases lay between the germline ends. Germline V lookup: CDR1 MNHEY, CDR2 SVGAGI. The CDR3 totals 17 residues. CDR3 in DNA: TGTGCCAGCAGTTACTCGCGAGGAAGCGAAGCTAATGAAAAACTGTTTTTT. Residues: CASSYSRGSEANEKLFF.

This clonotype appeared many times. The V and J genes are TRBV7-3 and TRBJ2-1; D remains unclear. The CDR3 has 16 amino acids. The V end lost 1 base, the J end lost 2 bases, and 12 bases lay between the germline ends. Germline CDR1 and CDR2: SGHTA and FQGTGA. The CDR3 sequence: CASSLSATTTYNEQFF. CDR3 DNA sequence: TGTGCCAGCAGCTTAAGTGCTACCACAACCTACAATGAGCAGTTCTTC.

This clonotype was picked up many times. The V and J genes are TRBV3-1 and TRBJ2-3, with 8 bases fitting TRBD1. The CDR3 runs to 19 residues. Losses at the gene ends were 3 bases for V and 2 bases for J; bases not matched to a gene: 16. CDR1 and CDR2 from the germline V gene are LGHDT and YNNKEL (reference sequence). Here the CDR3 DNA reads TGTGCCAGCAGCCATCCAATAAGAGGACAGGGACATTCCACAGATACGCAGTATTTT. This codes for CASSHPIRGQGHSTDTQYF.

V usage is TRBV5-6 and J usage is TRBJ1-5; D gene unclear. V shed 4 bases and J shed 8 bases, with 19 bases lying between them. CDR1 is SGHDT and CDR2 is YYEEEE in the germline V gene. The CDR3 has 15 residues. CDR3 region: CASSQLNSVYEPQHF. The CDR3 coding sequence is TGTGCCAGCAGCCAACTTAACAGCGTTTATGAGCCCCAGCATTTT.

Ten or more counts support this clonotype. The chain carries TRBV11-2 and TRBJ2-5; 11 bases are a match to TRBD2. Per the germline V gene, CDR1 is SGHAT and CDR2 is FQNNGV. V lost 5 bases, J lost 4 bases, and 9 bases stayed unmatched. CDR3 length: 16 residues. The CDR3 reads CASSLGLAEGGETQYF. The CDR3 DNA reads as TGTGCCAGCAGCCTGGGACTAGCGGAAGGAGGAGAGACCCAGTACTTC.

This clonotype showed up just a few times. This chain links TRBV2 with TRBJ2-1, with a possible D match to TRBD1 (7 bases). The V end lost 5 bases, the J end lost 10 bases, and 21 bases lay between the germline ends. The CDR3 length is 15 residues. CDR1 and CDR2 (germline): SNHLY, FYNNEI. For the CDR3, the DNA is TGTGCCAGCAGTTTGGGACCAGGGGGTGGAGGGGAGCAGTTCTTC. Translated, it gives CASSLGPGGGGEQFF. The full variable domain, completed using reference TRBV2 and TRBJ2-1, is EPEVTQTPSHQVTQMGQEVILRCVPISNHLYFYWYRQILGQKVEFLVSFYNNEISEKSEIFDDQFSVERPDGSNFTLKIRSTKLEDSAMYFCASSLGPGGGGEQFFGPGTRLTVL.

The chain is built from TRBV5-1 and TRBJ1-3, with TRBD1 matching 8 bases. Per germline, CDR1 SGHRS and CDR2 YFSETQ. CDR3 length: 16 residues. V was pared by 4 bases and J by 2 bases, with 8 bases of the junction left unmatched. This CDR3 is CASSARQGKTGNTIYF. CDR3 DNA: TGCGCCAGCAGCGCAAGACAGGGGAAGACTGGAAACACCATATATTTT.